This T cell receptor (beta chain) stems from a study of PD-L1 blockade in urothelial cancer. Time point meaning: pretreatment peripheral blood. Measured with immunoSEQ multiplex PCR; TCRdb has only the in-frame clones, and not every one. The sample has approximately 94,000 clones; around 86% are singletons. The clonotype comes from a man in his sixties with urothelial cancer. The material was PBMCs, obtained around atezolizumab (anti-PD-L1) treatment.

The chain's CDR3 is CASSTVLNTEAFF. For the CDR3, the DNA is TGTGCCAGCAGTACTGTATTGAACACTGAAGCTTTCTTT. The chain combines TRBV27 with TRBJ1-1; D gene ambiguous. Germline values: CDR1 MNHEY, CDR2 SMNVEV (reference sequence). The CDR3 contains 13 residues. V lost 5 bases, J lost 0 bases, and 7 bases lay in between.